The entry below gives a single T cell receptor (beta chain) sequence along with its context. The sample originates from a study of blood T cell repertoires in COVID-19. Looking at the study overall: Material from acute and convalescent COVID-19 was sourced from the United States, Italy and Spain. PBMCs, B-cell-depleted T cells, or T cells provided the cDNA or gDNA that made up the material.

In the original analysis: Quantification of nucleated cells was approximated via reference gene primer amplification. Sequencing was performed with immunoSEQ multiplex PCR; in TCRdb, only in-frame clones are kept and a portion is missing. That table is the source of V, J and clone size, and D and trimming were worked out from the DNA. The data show over 85,000 clones, around 72% seen once. This CDR3 spans 17 amino acids. CDR1 is SGHAT, CDR2 FQNNGV, per germline. V lost 1 base to trimming and J lost 9 bases; unmatched junction nucleotides: 12. The sample taken for sequencing was peripheral blood. This clonotype originated in a man in his 70s with acute or convalescent COVID-19. V and J are TRBV11-2 and TRBJ2-5; the match to TRBD2 covers 12 bases. CDR3: CASSLVGLAGPQGAQYF. The CDR3 DNA reads as TGTGCCAGCAGCTTAGTAGGACTAGCGGGACCCCAGGGGGCCCAGTACTTC. Variable domain in full (rest from reference TRBV11-2 and TRBJ2-5): EAGVAQSPRYKIIEKRQSVAFWCNPISGHATLYWYQQILGQGPKLLIQFQNNGVVDDSQLPKDRFSAERLKGVDSTLKIQPAKLEDSAVYLCASSLVGLAGPQGAQYFGPGTRLLVL.